The 31 T cell receptor beta chains below all came from one sample that was sequenced in a study of beta chain features in type 1 diabetes. Reverse transcription of all isolated RNA meant that expressed TCRB transcripts were sequenced. Assay: immunoSEQ multiplex PCR; the TCRdb copy retains only in-frame clones and omits some. This repertoire shows 250,000 to 400,000 clones, approximately 15% found once; its top ten account for about 6.7%. The material sequenced was central memory CD4+ T cells from blood. The receptors shown here come from a man aged 30 to 39 in good health.

Only a few counts were recorded for this clone. This chain uses TRBV6-6 with TRBJ2-7; D is undetermined. The CDR3 is 14 amino acids. In germline, CDR1 is MNHNY, CDR2 SVGAGI (reference sequence). The V and J ends lost 4 bases and 2 bases respectively, with 12 bases between them. The CDR3 reads CASSSRTVTYEQYV. As DNA, the CDR3 is TGTGCCAGCAGTTCACGGACGGTAACCTACGAGCAGTACGTC.

The V gene is TRBV5-1, the J gene TRBJ2-1; D is possibly TRBD1 (6 bases). Germline CDR1 is SGHRS and CDR2 is YFSETQ. The CDR3 totals 16 residues. V lost 1 base and J lost 7, with 18 bases in between. CDR3 sequence reads: CASSLQGQHSENEQFF. In DNA, the CDR3 is TGCGCCAGCAGCTTGCAGGGACAACACTCGGAGAATGAGCAGTTCTTC.

This clone was recorded a few times. This chain links TRBV30 with TRBJ1-1; D is undetermined. This CDR3 comprises 15 residues. The germline V gene has CDR1 GTSNPN and CDR2 SVGIG (reference sequence). The V end lost 0 bases, the J end lost 0 bases, and 11 bases lay between the germline ends. CDR3 region: CAWSVWGGVNTEAFF. Here the CDR3 DNA reads TGTGCCTGGAGTGTATGGGGTGGGGTGAACACTGAAGCTTTCTTT.

A few counts support this clone. The chain uses TRBV4-3 and TRBJ1-6; D gene uncertain. V dropped 4 bases and J dropped 8 bases, with 12 bases sitting between them. Germline V lookup: CDR1 LGHNA, CDR2 YSLEER. The CDR3 is 14 residues long. The CDR3 DNA reads TGCGCCAGCAGCCTCCAAGGCGGCGATTCACCCCTCCACTTT. It encodes CASSLQGGDSPLHF.

This clone was observed a handful of times. The chain carries TRBV18 and TRBJ1-1, with D tentatively TRBD1 (6 bases). Trimming stripped 0 bases from V and 5 bases from J, with 13 bases between. The germline V gene encodes CDR1 KGHSH and CDR2 LQKENI. The CDR3 loop spans 15 amino acids. CDR3 in DNA: TGTGCCAGCTCACCACCGTCCGGGGGCTATACTGAAGCTTTCTTT. The encoded protein is CASSPPSGGYTEAFF. The full variable domain, in which reference TRBV18 and TRBJ1-1 provide the parts outside the CDR3, is NAGVMQNPRHLVRRRGQEARLRCSPMKGHSHVYWYRQLPEEGLKFMVYLQKENIIDESGMPKERFSAEFPKEGPSILRIQQVVRGDSAAYFCASSPPSGGYTEAFFGQGTRLTVV.

The genes are TRBV7-6 and TRBJ2-1, with 10 nucleotides matching TRBD2. The J segment lost 3 bases and the V segment lost 4 bases, leaving 6 bases of the junction unmatched. Germline CDR1 SGHVS, CDR2 FNYEAQ. The CDR3 loop spans 16 amino acids. Written as DNA, the CDR3 is TGTGCCAGCAGCTCAACCGGGACTAGCGACTACAATGAGCAGTTCTTC. This gives the protein CASSSTGTSDYNEQFF.

The chain has TRBV6-5 and TRBJ1-1; the D gene is possibly TRBD1 (5 bases). Germline loops: CDR1 MNHEY, CDR2 SVGAGI. CDR3 length equals 15 residues. V shed 2 bases and J shed 5 bases, with 15 bases lying between them. CDR3 protein: CASSYGVGVATEAFF. CDR3 coding DNA: TGTGCCAGCAGTTACGGGGTGGGGGTTGCAACTGAAGCTTTCTTT.

This chain connects TRBV5-4 to TRBJ1-1, with 7 positions matching TRBD1. V lost 4 bases and J lost 0; bases outside the gene matches: 9. Germline CDR1 is SGHNT and CDR2 is YYREEE (reference sequence). The CDR3 is made up of 16 amino acids. CDR3 region: CASSLGGQTLNTEAFF. The DNA for the CDR3 is TGTGCCAGCAGCCTAGGGGGACAGACCCTGAACACTGAAGCTTTCTTT. The variable domain in full, completed from reference TRBV5-4 and TRBJ1-1, reads ETGVTQSPTHLIKTRGQQVTLRCSSQSGHNTVSWYQQALGQGPQFIFQYYREEENGRGNFPPRFSGLQFPNYSSELNVNALELDDSALYLCASSLGGQTLNTEAFFGQGTRLTVV.

About this clone: The junction departs from the called germline gene at one end, perhaps through a read error. CDR3 sequence: CATSSAKGGTSDF. CDR3 coding DNA: TGTGCCACCAGCAGCGCCAAGGGGGGGACCTCGGACTTC. The chain recombines TRBV15 with TRBJ2-7; possibly TRBD2 for D (7 bases). The CDR3 consists of 13 residues. Germline V gene sequence: CDR1 LNHNV, CDR2 YYDKDF (reference sequence).

The CDR3 region is CASSFPYDRKTSYEQYV. As DNA, the CDR3 is TGTGCCAGCAGTTTCCCGTATGACAGGAAAACGTCCTACGAGCAGTACGTC. V usage is TRBV28 and J usage is TRBJ2-7; possibly TRBD1 for D (6 bases). Looked up from germline, CDR1 is MDHEN and CDR2 is SYDVKM. Trimming took 3 bases from V and 1 from J, leaving 19 bases between them. This CDR3 has 17 amino acids.

On this clone itself: The same CDR3 can be traced to other DNA sequences in this sample. The rearrangement joins TRBV6-5 to TRBJ2-3; 9 bases are a match to TRBD2. The junction had 2 bases not matched to a gene; V was cut back by 6 bases and J by 1 base. Germline assignment: CDR1 MNHEY and CDR2 SVGAGI. This CDR3 has 14 residues. The CDR3: CASRLAGGTDTQYF. The CDR3 nucleotides read TGTGCCAGCAGGTTAGCGGGAGGCACAGATACGCAGTATTTT.

V usage is TRBV10-3 and J usage is TRBJ2-7, with a weak D call TRBD2 (5 bases). Trimming took off 10 bases at V and 2 bases at J, with 18 bases between the two ends. Looked up from germline, CDR1 is ENHRY and CDR2 is SYGVKD. The CDR3 sequence is 14 residues long. CDR3: CASTPRVDAYEQYF. The CDR3 bases are TGTGCCAGCACCCCGCGGGTAGACGCCTACGAGCAGTACTTC.

In regard to this clone: A read error may explain this, as a much larger clone is one base away. Distinct nucleotide sequences in the sample also encode this CDR3. In nucleotides, the CDR3 is TGTGCCAGCAGTGAAGCCGCGCCTCTGAACATTCAATACTTC. Residues: CASSEAAPLNIQYF. The chain recombines TRBV6-1 with TRBJ2-4, with D unresolved. The CDR3 length is 14 residues. Germline V gene lookup returns CDR1 MNHNS and CDR2 SASEGT.

This clone was seen more than once but under ten times. The gene calls are TRBV9 and TRBJ2-1, with 10 bases that match TRBD1. CDR1 is SGDLS and CDR2 is YYNGEE in the germline V gene. The V segment lost 6 bases and the J segment 4 bases; nucleotides outside the gene matches: 10. The CDR3 contains 16 residues. This CDR3 is CASTAAGTGVYNEQFF. The CDR3 DNA reads TGTGCCAGCACCGCAGCCGGGACAGGGGTATACAATGAGCAGTTCTTC.

The chain uses TRBV4-3 and TRBJ2-2; 10 bases align to TRBD2. Germline values: CDR1 LGHNA, CDR2 YSLEER. The CDR3 covers 17 residues. V lost 0 bases, J lost 10 bases, and 11 bases stayed unmatched. The CDR3 protein is CASSQDASGGLRVELFF. The CDR3 coding sequence is TGCGCCAGCAGCCAAGATGCTAGCGGGGGATTACGGGTGGAGCTGTTTTTT.

J is TRBJ2-1 and V is TRBV4-1; TRBD2 matches 11 bases. This CDR3 is built from 15 residues. CDR1 is MGHRA and CDR2 is YSYEKL in the germline V gene. Unmatched junction bases numbered 5, after V lost 0 bases and J lost 10 bases. The CDR3 region is CASSQEGASGGEQFF. CDR3 in DNA: TGCGCCAGCAGCCAAGAAGGCGCTAGCGGGGGGGAGCAGTTCTTC.

This chain connects TRBV13 to TRBJ1-1; TRBD1 is a possible D gene (5 bases). CDR3 length equals 15 residues. V was cut by 4 bases and J by 3 bases, with 15 bases left in between. Germline lookup yields CDR1 PRHDT and CDR2 FYEKMQ (reference sequence). CDR3 sequence: CASSSLQAPHTEAFF. DNA of the CDR3: TGTGCCAGCAGCTCCCTACAGGCCCCTCACACTGAAGCTTTCTTT.

This clone has more than one count but fewer than ten. The V gene is TRBV4-3, the J gene TRBJ2-3; D gene ambiguous. Trimming cost V 0 bases and J 5 bases, with 6 bases left between them. The CDR3 runs 13 residues. The V gene's germline CDR1 is LGHNA and CDR2 YSLEER. The CDR3 sequence is CASSQDLGDTQYF. CDR3 sequence (DNA): TGCGCCAGCAGCCAAGATTTGGGAGATACGCAGTATTTT.

This clone was observed many times. This sequence joins TRBV5-1 and TRBJ2-7, with TRBD1 identical over 9 bases. The germline CDR1 and CDR2 sequences are SGHRS and YFSETQ. Trimming took 0 bases from V and 4 from J; bases not matched to a gene: 5. The CDR3 covers 15 residues. CDR3 sequence: CASSLDRGPGYEQYV. Here the CDR3 DNA reads TGCGCCAGCAGCTTGGACAGGGGGCCCGGGTACGAGCAGTACGTC.

This clone appeared many times. The DNA of the CDR3 is TGTGCCAGCAGGTTGGAGAATGAGCAGTTCTTC. This codes for CASRLENEQFF. This chain connects TRBV7-2 to TRBJ2-1; D is ambiguous. The CDR3 spans 11 residues. Germline assignment: CDR1 SGHTA and CDR2 FQGNSA. V was shortened by 6 bases and J by 7 bases, with 7 bases between the two germline ends.

Many counts were recorded for this clone. The chain uses TRBV15 and TRBJ1-2; D uncertain. V was shortened by 0 bases and J by 2 bases, with 4 bases between the two germline ends. Germline V lookup: CDR1 LNHNV, CDR2 YYDKDF (reference sequence). This CDR3 region has 13 residues. Here the CDR3 DNA reads TGTGCCACCAGCAGAGAGGGGAACTATGGCTACACCTTC. This translates into CATSREGNYGYTF.

As to this clone: Additional DNA sequences in this sample encode the identical CDR3. The chain recombines TRBV5-1 with TRBJ1-3; tentative D call: TRBD1 (6 bases). This CDR3 is built from 14 residues. CDR1 and CDR2 (germline): SGHRS, YFSETQ. Trimming pared 5 bases from V and 4 bases from J, leaving 13 bases between. The CDR3 sequence: CASSLDSTGNTIYF. The CDR3 DNA reads as TGCGCCAGCAGTCTGGACAGTACCGGAAACACCATATATTTT.

This clone has just one count. A read error may produce the germline difference seen at one junction end. The gene calls are TRBV5-6 and TRBJ1-2, with no clear D. The germline V gene encodes CDR1 SGHDT and CDR2 YYEEEE. This CDR3 comprises 12 residues. The CDR3 bases are TGTGCCAGCAGCTTGGCGGGAGGCCCCTCCTCCTTC. Amino acids: CASSLAGGPSSF.

This clone was seen only a few times. The rearrangement uses TRBV7-9 and TRBJ2-1; D tentatively fits TRBD1 or TRBD2 (6 bases each). V was shortened by 8 bases and J by 7 bases, with 21 bases between the two germline ends. Germline-derived CDR1 and CDR2 are SEHNR and FQNEAQ (reference sequence). CDR3 size: 15 residues. The CDR3 region has the DNA TGTGCCAGCTCCTTAAGGGGGGATAGTCGAAATGAGCAGTTCTTC. It is translated as CASSLRGDSRNEQFF. The variable domain in full, with the rest retrieved from reference TRBV7-9 and TRBJ2-1, is DTGVSQNPRHKITKRGQNVTFRCDPISEHNRLYWYRQTLGQGPEFLTYFQNEAQLEKSRLLSDRFSAERPKGSFSTLEIQRTEQGDSAMYLCASSLRGDSRNEQFFGPGTRLTVL.

This clone was picked up many times. CDR3 DNA: TGTGCCAGCAGTCGGGACCTAACTAATGAAAAACTGTTTTTT. This encodes CASSRDLTNEKLFF. V and J are TRBV6-1 and TRBJ1-4; D might be TRBD1 (5 bases). Trimming pared 5 bases from V and 1 base from J, leaving 8 bases between. The CDR3 totals 14 residues. Germline values: CDR1 MNHNS, CDR2 SASEGT.

The J gene is TRBJ2-7, the V gene TRBV9; 7 nucleotides align to TRBD2. The CDR3 runs to 16 residues. Trimming removed 7 bases from V and 0 bases from J; junction bases left unmatched: 13. Germline-derived CDR1 and CDR2 are SGDLS and YYNGEE. The CDR3, as DNA: TGTGCCAGCTCCCCTGGTTGGCGGGAGCCCTCCTACGAGCAGTACGTC. It translates to CASSPGWREPSYEQYV.

This chain's CDR3 is CASSLNRGLAGGRADTQYF. The DNA for the CDR3 is TGTGCCAGCAGCTTAAACCGCGGACTAGCGGGAGGGCGCGCAGATACGCAGTATTTT. V usage is TRBV7-3 and J usage is TRBJ2-3; 15 bases fit TRBD2. The ends lost 1 base at V and 4 bases at J; junction bases unmatched: 9. The CDR3 consists of 19 residues. CDR1 is SGHTA, CDR2 FQGTGA, per germline.

V and J are TRBV7-9 and TRBJ2-3; D may be TRBD1 (7 bases). The CDR3 runs to 15 residues. The V end was cut by 5 bases, the J end by 2 bases, with 14 bases between. Looked up from germline, CDR1 is SEHNR and CDR2 is FQNEAQ (reference sequence). This CDR3 reads CASSEGAGPTDTQYF. CDR3 DNA sequence: TGTGCCAGCAGCGAGGGGGCGGGGCCCACAGATACGCAGTATTTT.

This chain joins TRBV28 and TRBJ2-3; D call uncertain. CDR1 is MDHEN, CDR2 SYDVKM, per germline. The CDR3 sequence is 14 residues long. V was pared by 3 bases and J by 2 bases, with 9 bases between. The CDR3 is CASSLGGDTDTQYF. The CDR3 DNA reads TGTGCCAGCAGTTTGGGCGGAGACACAGATACGCAGTATTTT.

This clone was observed a handful of times. The CDR3 reads CASSQDQISTDTQYF. DNA of the CDR3: TGTGCCAGCAGCCAAGATCAGATTAGCACAGATACGCAGTATTTT. The chain recombines TRBV11-2 with TRBJ2-3; D gene unclear. With 5 bases removed from V and 0 bases from J, the gap between germline ends came to 12 bases. Germline V CDR1 and CDR2: SGHAT, FQNNGV. CDR3 length equals 15 residues.

The chain combines TRBV6-5 with TRBJ1-5; D gene uncertain. The CDR3 contains 15 residues. Trimming removed 5 bases at V and 2 bases at J, with 13 bases between. Germline loops: CDR1 MNHEY, CDR2 SVGAGI. The CDR3 region has the DNA TGTGCCAGCAGTCCGAAGGGTTGGGGCAATCAGCCCCAGCATTTT. It specifies CASSPKGWGNQPQHF.